This is a list of T cell receptor beta chains from one sample in a study of T cell changes during pregnancy in multiple sclerosis. Clones were sequenced by immunoSEQ multiplex PCR, and TCRdb holds only the in-frame ones, with some missing. The table has about 31,000 clones, about 93% seen once; the top ten hold 0.35% to 0.5%. Specimen: CD4+ T cells from peripheral blood mononuclear cells, collected in the second trimester of pregnancy. Every receptor here comes from a female donor with multiple sclerosis, enrolled in a pregnancy study. The CDR3 runs from the conserved cysteine through the conserved F or W. Size is stated for part of the rows, as once, few or many counts, or as a class when the clone is expanded.

v_gene: TRBV4-3; abundance: .; j_gene: TRBJ2-7; CDR3aa: CASSQDRVSYEQYF
v_gene: TRBV2; abundance: .; j_gene: TRBJ2-5; CDR3aa: CASSESRGEQETQYF
v_gene: TRBV4-2; abundance: .; j_gene: TRBJ1-5; CDR3aa: CASSQGQGNQPQHF
v_gene: TRBV27; abundance: .; j_gene: TRBJ1-2; CDR3aa: CASSPGTGGRYGYTF
v_gene: TRBV9; abundance: .; j_gene: TRBJ2-1; CDR3aa: CASSLGTGKQFF
v_gene: TRBV10-1; abundance: once; j_gene: TRBJ1-1; CDR3aa: CASQGQGRPEAFF
v_gene: TRBV29-1; abundance: .; j_gene: TRBJ1-2; CDR3aa: CSGGTGEGYTF
v_gene: TRBV28; abundance: .; j_gene: TRBJ2-5; CDR3aa: CASSPGGRETQYF
v_gene: TRBV29-1; abundance: .; j_gene: TRBJ1-2; CDR3aa: CSVGDQGSYTF
v_gene: TRBV7-9; abundance: .; j_gene: TRBJ2-1; CDR3aa: CASSPLAYNEQFF
v_gene: TRBV30; abundance: .; j_gene: TRBJ2-2; CDR3aa: CAWEGHSDTGELFF